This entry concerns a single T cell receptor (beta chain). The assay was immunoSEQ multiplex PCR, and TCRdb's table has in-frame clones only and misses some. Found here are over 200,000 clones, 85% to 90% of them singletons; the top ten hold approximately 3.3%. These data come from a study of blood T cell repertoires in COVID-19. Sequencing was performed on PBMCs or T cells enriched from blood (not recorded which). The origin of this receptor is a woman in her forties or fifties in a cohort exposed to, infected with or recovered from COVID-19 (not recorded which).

The CDR3, as DNA: TGTGCCAGCAGCCAGAGGGTGGAGAGTGGATCCCCGGGCACAGATACGCAGTATTTT. This gives the protein CASSQRVESGSPGTDTQYF. The V gene is TRBV3-1 (or the pseudogene TRBV3-2), the J gene TRBJ2-3; TRBD2 might be the D (5 bases). Per germline, CDR1 LGHDT and CDR2 YNNKEL (reference sequence). Trimming pared 3 bases from V and 1 base from J, leaving 23 bases between. The CDR3 has 19 amino acids.